This entry is about one T cell receptor beta chain. This clone was seen a few times. The antigen this receptor binds is unknown. There are no base qualities to consult, and no much larger clone falls within one base. The library came from the immunoSEQ multiplex PCR assay. For the multiplex PCR, a mixture combining 60 forward primers for TCR Vbeta segments and 13 reverse primers for TCR Jbeta segments was used. A multiplex PCR assay on genomic DNA amplified the CDR3 region of rearranged TCR beta genes. The Illumina HiSeq System was used to sequence the amplified TCR beta libraries as 87-base-pair reads. Processing in the source paper ran as follows. A later analysis tallied about 77 million unique TCR beta chains across the 550 to 850 repertoires, and about 10 million of those chains were shared by two or more donors. Raw reads were error-corrected and collapsed into unique sequences by a nearest-neighbor algorithm in which closely related sequences were merged to remove PCR and sequencing errors. Alignment of CDR3 sequences to IMGT reference sequences was used to assign V, D and J gene segments. For a sequence to be retained, a match of at least six nucleotides to both a V gene segment and a J gene segment was required. A rearrangement was called productive if the CDR3 had no stop codons and remained in frame with V and J, and every other rearrangement was called non-productive. Following IMGT convention, CDR3 was defined as the stretch from the second conserved V-encoded cysteine up to the conserved J-encoded phenylalanine. The earlier analysis of about 570 of the donors excluded any sequence lacking an unambiguous match to a single V gene segment. In an earlier analysis of approximately 500 of the donors, a V segment was called functional when productive rearrangements were above 56.7%, and segregating when the standard deviation between donors exceeded 5%. A statistical classification framework was built to diagnose cytomegalovirus status from the catalog of TCR beta chain sequences. In a later analysis, V and J genes were assigned by comparing TCR nucleotide sequences against IMGT/GENE-DB human TR gene sequences. In a later analysis, CDR3 sequences and most-parsimonious VDJ recombination scenarios were assigned using the TCRdist pipeline. A later analysis defined each TCR beta chain by its CDR3 amino acid sequence plus V-gene family, and excluded reads lacking a unique V-gene family. As a way to deal with suspected cross-contamination and a sequencing artifact, a later analysis dropped approximately 590 nucleotide sequences that were highly shared and had low generation probability. In a later analysis, a clonal expansion index was calculated for each public chain from normalized within-repertoire ranks of inferred template counts. Generation probabilities in a later analysis came from a VDJ recombination model fitted to out-of-frame rearrangements, and those results were checked against IGoR. In a later analysis, TCR-TCR, TCR-HLA and TCR-CMV co-occurrence was scored with hypergeometric tests, and a repertoire-size bias correction was applied to TCR pairs. False discovery rates were estimated in a later analysis by permuting HLA or CMV assignments 20 times. In a later analysis, co-occurring TCRs were grouped using DBSCAN, with TCRdist sequence similarity added in when clustering inside HLA-allele-positive subsets. For co-occurrence clustering, repertoires with fewer than 30,000 or more than 120,000 public chains were excluded, along with four to six repertoires with anomalous nucleotide sharing. The table comes from immuneACCESS by way of TCRdb, which keeps in-frame sequences with V and J called. Part of the clones is missing from these tables; in studies checked, under half for an unresolved V gene and the rest for unknown reasons. V, J and clone size derive from that table, while D and trimming were established from the DNA sequence. The sample profile shows some 250,000 clones; 82% of them were found once. Of the sample, more than 5% falls within the top ten clones.

The data stem from a study of cytomegalovirus exposure and HLA in healthy donors (TCRdb year 2017). About the full investigation: According to an earlier analysis of 587 of the donors, 200 million or so T cells yielded some 110 million unique TCR beta sequences and roughly 280 Gb of sequence data. The study profiled the T cell repertoires of hundreds of subjects by immunosequencing and related them to cytomegalovirus serostatus. A later analysis re-examined previously published TCR beta repertoires from 500 to 700 donors and added high-resolution HLA genotyping to investigate patterns of TCR occurrence. Donor age, sex, ethnicity and CMV serostatus were compiled alongside the repertoire data. Among some 400 genotyped donors of the cohort, an average of 235,054 unique TCR beta nucleotide sequences were sequenced per donor, 15% to 20% of them non-productive. Rather than drawing on any new phenotypic data, the later analysis identified candidate immune exposures from TCR beta sequences and the way those sequences occurred across donors. To decide whether each TCR beta V gene segment behaved as functional or pseudogenic, an earlier analysis of approximately 590 of the donors relied on high-throughput TCR beta sequencing. An early release covering just under 650 HLA-typed donors comprised approximately 300 gigabases of sequencing data and 85 million to 100 million unique TCR sequences. High-throughput TCR immunosequencing, statistical association of individual TCRs with disease status, and machine learning were combined to predict cytomegalovirus infection status. Along with the approximately 620-subject first cohort, a separate validation cohort of over a hundred different subjects was used. A later genetic analysis used genome-wide SNP genotypes for about three fifths of the 666 donors, treating that subset as a discovery cohort. The study aimed to test whether cataloging public T cell receptors could reveal signatures of past pathogen exposure. Both class I and class II loci were covered by HLA typing, at four-digit resolution. About five DR-DQ haplotypes were treated as single units for association and clustering because of strong linkage in the cohort. Typing coverage differed by locus: A, B, C, DRB1 and DQB1 were typed in about 620-630 donors, DQA1 in about 500, DPA1 in nearly 610, and DPB1 in 450 to 480. Every repertoire in the discovery cohort had been generated on one and the same sequencing platform. Of the roughly 430 genotyped donors, 65% to 90% fell in the genetic ancestry cluster associated with self-reported Caucasian donors.

V loses 0 bases, J loses 5 bases, and the germline ends lie 13 bases apart. CDR1 is given as SGHVS and CDR2 as FQNEAQ, both from the germline V gene. Measured from the cysteine to the phenylalanine, the CDR3 is 15 residues long. CDR3 DNA is the only sequence kept; it has 45 bases, read in frame from the first base. Broader findings and caveats from the paper: An association between a missense DCLRE1C variant and V-gene and J-gene trimming of TCR beta chains was found in a later genetic analysis and replicated in an independent cohort. In the study, 150 to 200 TCR beta chains were listed as associated with cytomegalovirus. Linkage disequilibrium might explain the correlated functional status among segregating V segments, but an unknown experimental factor could not be ruled out. Because some donors lacked HLA typing at each locus, the association tests relied only on the typed subset. Three of the identified cytomegalovirus-associated TCR beta chains were confirmed in vitro to be specific for cytomegalovirus antigens. Strong co-occurrence of HLA alleles, especially DR and DQ, made assigning TCR associations to individual alleles difficult. A further reported finding was that TCR beta sequences accurately predicted the HLA-A and HLA-B alleles for most subjects in the first cohort. Most TCR sequences were seen in very few donors, while some public TCRs were found in many individuals. The only immune exposure information available for the cohort was CMV serostatus. According to a later genetic analysis, donors in an Asian-associated ancestry cluster had fewer N-insertions in productive TCRs than the approximately 690-donor mean. In a later analysis, HLA-associated TCR beta chains showed more clonal expansion and lower generation probabilities than non-associated chains that were equally common. In both the original and validation cohorts, the classifier was reported to diagnose cytomegalovirus status with high specificity and sensitivity. Several of the top co-occurrence clusters appeared to be linked to parvovirus B19, influenza, CMV and Epstein-Barr virus, according to a later analysis. A group of highly shared sequence variants was considered likely to be a technical artifact of the sequencing pipeline. According to a later analysis, most CMV-associated TCR beta chains appeared to be HLA-restricted, and the HLA associations seemed to be driven largely by CMV exposure. Some IMGT-functional V segments, including TRBV6-2 and TRBV6-3, could not be told apart with the 87-base-pair reads, so those segments were excluded. The earlier analysis of 587 of the donors excluded around 17 rarely observed V segments, including chromosome 9 orphons, because counts were too low. In a later analysis, some 18,000 TCR beta sequences were associated with specific HLA alleles at a false discovery rate of 0.05. Presence/absence analyses assumed roughly uniform sequencing depth across donors, an assumption that may not hold. According to the authors, the approach could potentially be generalized to other disease states and immunological phenotypes. This cohort had only TCR beta chains sequenced, and the lack of alpha or paired-chain data limited which features could be detected. Broadly in line with IMGT annotations, most TCR beta V segments showed up in productive rearrangements about 87% or about 30% of the time in an earlier analysis of some 590 of the donors. A later analysis found that TCR association rates varied across HLA loci, with DRB1 alleles showing the most associated TCRs and HLA-C alleles the fewest.

The cohort comprised some 730 healthy bone marrow donors. At the time of sampling, all cohort members were nominally healthy, though unrecorded immune exposures were likely present. The donor was CMV seropositive and was included in the group of 250 to 300 seropositive cohort members. Every donor gave a peripheral blood sample, and the peripheral blood mononuclear cells from that sample were used for TCR beta sequencing. Genomic DNA was extracted from the blood cell samples with the Qiagen DNeasy Blood Extraction Kit. The sequenced material came from PBMCs. The sequence was obtained from a woman aged 35 to 49 in good health and CMV-seropositive. This receptor chain uses TRBV7-8 and TRBJ2-5, and the D gene may be TRBD2, 6 bases matching. In nucleotide form, the sequence is TGTGCCAGCAGCTTAGCGGGGGGATTCGGGGAGACCCAGTACTTC. It encodes CASSLAGGFGETQYF.